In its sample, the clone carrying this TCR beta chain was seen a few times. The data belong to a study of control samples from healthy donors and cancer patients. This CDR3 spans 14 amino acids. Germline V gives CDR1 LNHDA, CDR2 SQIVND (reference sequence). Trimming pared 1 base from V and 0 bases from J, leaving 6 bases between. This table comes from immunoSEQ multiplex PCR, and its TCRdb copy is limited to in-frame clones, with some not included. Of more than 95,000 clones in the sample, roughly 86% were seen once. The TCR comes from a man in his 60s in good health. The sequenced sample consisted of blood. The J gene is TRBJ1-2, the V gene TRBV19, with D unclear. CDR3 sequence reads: CASSIGRANYGYTF. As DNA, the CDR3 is TGTGCCAGTAGTATAGGACGGGCTAACTATGGCTACACCTTC.